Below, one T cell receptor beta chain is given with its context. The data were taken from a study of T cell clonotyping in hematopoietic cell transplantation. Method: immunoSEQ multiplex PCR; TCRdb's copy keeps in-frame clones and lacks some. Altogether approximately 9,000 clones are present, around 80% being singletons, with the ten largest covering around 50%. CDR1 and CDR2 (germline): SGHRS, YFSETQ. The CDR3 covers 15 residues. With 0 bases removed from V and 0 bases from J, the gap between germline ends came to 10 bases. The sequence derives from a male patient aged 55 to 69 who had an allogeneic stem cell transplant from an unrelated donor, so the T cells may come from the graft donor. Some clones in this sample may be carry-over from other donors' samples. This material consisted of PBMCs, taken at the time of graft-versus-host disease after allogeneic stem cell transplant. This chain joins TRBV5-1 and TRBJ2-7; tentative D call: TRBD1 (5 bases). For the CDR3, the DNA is TGCGCCAGCAGCTTGGCAGGGTTTACCTCCTACGAGCAGTACTTC. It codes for CASSLAGFTSYEQYF.